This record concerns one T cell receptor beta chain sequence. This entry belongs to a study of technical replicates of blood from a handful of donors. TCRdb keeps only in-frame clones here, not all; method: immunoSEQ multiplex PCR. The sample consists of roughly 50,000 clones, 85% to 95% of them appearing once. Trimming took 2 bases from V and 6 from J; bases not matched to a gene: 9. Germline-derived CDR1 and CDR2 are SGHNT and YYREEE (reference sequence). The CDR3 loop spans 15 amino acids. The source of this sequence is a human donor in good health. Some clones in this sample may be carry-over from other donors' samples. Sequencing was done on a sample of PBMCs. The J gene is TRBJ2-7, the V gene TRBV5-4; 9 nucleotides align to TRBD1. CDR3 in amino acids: CASSFLGQGTSEQYF. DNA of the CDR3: TGTGCCAGCAGCTTTCTCGGACAGGGGACATCCGAGCAGTACTTC.